Shown below are 20 T cell receptor beta chains from a single sample sequenced in a study of shared clonotypes between healthy human individuals. TCRdb's table, derived via immunoSEQ multiplex PCR, lists solely in-frame clones and lacks some. The sample carries 2 million to 2.5 million clones, approximately 96% recorded once. The sample taken for sequencing was naive CD4+ T cells sorted from blood. Specified subset: CD45RA+ positively selected. The receptors were gathered from a man aged 18 to 29 in good health.

V is TRBV18 and J is TRBJ2-3, with D uncertain. The V gene's germline CDR1 is KGHSH and CDR2 LQKENI. This CDR3 is 14 amino acids long. V lost 8 bases and J 0 bases, leaving 12 bases between the germline ends. The CDR3 region is CASHLGASTDTQYF. CDR3 nucleotide sequence: TGTGCCAGCCACCTAGGCGCAAGCACAGATACGCAGTATTTT.

As regards this clone: This sample also contains other DNA sequences that code for the same CDR3. The chain couples TRBV6-5 to TRBJ1-5; 9 bases are a match to TRBD1. J was trimmed by 2 bases and V by 5 bases; bases with no gene match: 1. The CDR3 has 14 amino acids. Germline V gene data show CDR1 as MNHEY and CDR2 as SVGAGI. Written as DNA, the CDR3 is TGTGCCAGCAGTAGGGACAGGGGCAATCAGCCCCAGCATTTT. Translation gives CASSRDRGNQPQHF.

The J gene is TRBJ2-3, the V gene TRBV12-2; TRBD2 is the table's D call and was not checked against the DNA. TRBV12-2 is annotated as a pseudogene. The CDR3 covers 16 residues. CDR3 in amino acids: CASRLATSGIPDTQYF. The CDR3 DNA reads TGTGCAAGTCGCTTAGCGACTAGCGGGATACCAGATACGCAGTATTTT.

CDR3: CASQGVNEAFF. Here the CDR3 DNA reads TGTGCCAGTCAGGGGGTTAATGAAGCTTTCTTT. The rearrangement uses TRBV2 and TRBJ1-1; 7 nucleotides align to TRBD1. CDR1 is SNHLY and CDR2 is FYNNEI in the germline V gene. This CDR3 is built from 11 residues. With V trimmed by 9 bases and J by 7 bases, 5 bases remained unmatched.

J is TRBJ1-5 and V is TRBV5-1, with a weak D call TRBD1 (6 bases). CDR3 length equals 15 residues. CDR1 is SGHRS and CDR2 is YFSETQ in the germline V gene. V was clipped by 0 bases and J by 7 bases, with 14 bases between them. CDR3 sequence reads: CASSLEAGEGQPQHF. CDR3 nucleotides: TGCGCCAGCAGCTTGGAGGCAGGGGAAGGACAGCCCCAGCATTTT.

This chain connects TRBV7-9 to TRBJ2-3, with 7 bases that match TRBD2. The CDR3 is made up of 16 amino acids. Germline values: CDR1 SEHNR, CDR2 FQNEAQ (reference sequence). Germline trimming cut 0 bases from V and 6 bases from J; bases unmatched to any gene: 9. For the CDR3, the DNA is TGTGCCAGCAGCTTAGCCGCCAGCGGGGCCGTGGATACGCAGTATTTT. This encodes CASSLAASGAVDTQYF.

On this clone: The sample carries other DNA sequences with the same CDR3. The chain is built from TRBV30 and TRBJ2-5, with D perhaps matching TRBD2 (6 bases). Trimming pared 5 bases from V and 4 bases from J, leaving 11 bases between. The CDR3 consists of 12 residues. The V gene's germline CDR1 is GTSNPN and CDR2 SVGIG (reference sequence). CDR3 DNA sequence: TGTGCCTGGGGCCTCGGGGGAGAGACCCAGTACTTC. The encoded protein is CAWGLGGETQYF.

V and J are TRBV6-1 and TRBJ2-3; TRBD1 might be the D (5 bases). V dropped 7 bases and J dropped 0 bases, with 14 bases sitting between them. CDR3 length: 15 residues. Germline-derived CDR1 and CDR2 are MNHNS and SASEGT. The CDR3 coding sequence is TGTGCCAGCAAAACCGACAGTCCTAGCACAGATACGCAGTATTTT. It encodes CASKTDSPSTDTQYF.

The V call is TRBV7-3, the J call TRBJ2-5; 10 bases align to TRBD1. Germline CDR1 SGHTA, CDR2 FQGTGA. The CDR3 totals 15 residues. The V gene end was trimmed by 5 bases and the J gene end by 5 bases; junction bases not matched to a gene: 8. This CDR3 is CASSPGTGAGETQYF. The DNA for the CDR3 is TGTGCCAGCAGCCCCGGGACAGGGGCGGGGGAGACCCAGTACTTC.

The CDR3 DNA follows: TGTGCCAGCAGCTTCCGGGACAGGGGGAATGAGCAGTTCTTC. It codes for CASSFRDRGNEQFF. The genes are TRBV5-4 and TRBJ2-1; 11 bases line up with TRBD1. The CDR3 length is 14 residues. Germline V CDR1 and CDR2: SGHNT, YYREEE (reference sequence). The junction had 2 bases not matched to a gene; V was cut back by 2 bases and J by 7 bases.

Only a few counts were recorded for this clone. The V and J genes are TRBV28 and TRBJ2-7, with 11 bases lining up with TRBD1. Germline trimming cut 7 bases from V and 6 bases from J; bases unmatched to any gene: 8. Germline V gene sequence: CDR1 MDHEN, CDR2 SYDVKM. The CDR3 is made up of 14 amino acids. The CDR3 here is CASTWGDRGSEQYF. The DNA for the CDR3 is TGTGCCAGCACTTGGGGGGACAGGGGGAGCGAGCAGTACTTC.

This clone has just one count. The chain has TRBV10-3 and TRBJ2-1; possible D gene TRBD2, 6 bases. Germline CDR1 ENHRY, CDR2 SYGVKD. The CDR3 runs 12 residues. Trimming pared 11 bases from V and 5 bases from J, leaving 13 bases between. CDR3 DNA: TGTGCCTCGCGGGACTCTGACAATGAGCAGTTCTTC. It is translated as CASRDSDNEQFF.

The CDR3 region has the DNA TGCGCCAGCAGCTTGGACAGACCCAAAAACATTCAGTACTTC. Its protein is CASSLDRPKNIQYF. V is TRBV5-1 and J is TRBJ2-4; D is uncertain. The ends were cut back, 0 bases at V and 2 bases at J, with 6 bases in the middle. In germline, CDR1 is SGHRS, CDR2 YFSETQ. This CDR3 comprises 14 residues.

The chain combines TRBV19 with TRBJ1-1, with 7 bases fitting TRBD1. V shed 3 bases, J shed 1 base, and the junction held 20 bases outside the gene matches. This CDR3 comprises 20 residues. The germline V gene encodes CDR1 LNHDA and CDR2 SQIVND (reference sequence). This chain's CDR3 is CASSMVWNRGSSKANTEAFF. DNA for the CDR3: TGTGCCAGTAGTATGGTGTGGAACAGGGGATCGAGTAAGGCGAACACTGAAGCTTTCTTT. The full variable domain, rest sourced from reference TRBV19 and TRBJ1-1, is DGGITQSPKYLFRKEGQNVTLSCEQNLNHDAMYWYRQDPGQGLRLIYYSQIVNDFQKGDIAEGYSVSREKKESFPLTVTSAQKNPTAFYLCASSMVWNRGSSKANTEAFFGQGTRLTVV.

The V and J genes are TRBV18 and TRBJ2-4; no definite D call. Trimming took off 0 bases at V and 4 bases at J, with 10 bases between the two ends. The CDR3 consists of 15 residues. Germline CDR1 and CDR2: KGHSH and LQKENI. The chain's CDR3 is CASSPPSLAKNIQYF. DNA of the CDR3: TGTGCCAGCTCACCACCGTCTTTAGCAAAAAACATTCAGTACTTC.

This chain uses TRBV9 with TRBJ2-2; maybe TRBD2 (5 bases). The germline gives CDR1 SGDLS, CDR2 YYNGEE. The CDR3 loop spans 14 amino acids. The germline V and J ends were trimmed by 5 bases and 5 bases, with 13 bases remaining between them. This CDR3 is CASSLDFLTGELFF. CDR3 nucleotide sequence: TGTGCCAGCAGTTTGGACTTCTTGACCGGGGAGCTGTTTTTT.

The chain carries TRBV5-6 and TRBJ2-1; 10 bases agree with TRBD1. CDR1 is SGHDT and CDR2 is YYEEEE in the germline V gene. This CDR3 region has 17 residues. V lost 4 bases to trimming and J lost 7 bases; unmatched junction nucleotides: 14. CDR3 amino acids: CASSLRTGGSISNEQFF. CDR3 nucleotides: TGTGCCAGCAGCCTACGGACAGGGGGTTCCATAAGTAATGAGCAGTTCTTC. The whole variable domain, remainder taken from reference TRBV5-6 and TRBJ2-1, is DAGVTQSPTHLIKTRGQQVTLRCSPKSGHDTVSWYQQALGQGPQFIFQYYEEEERQRGNFPDRFSGHQFPNYSSELNVNALLLGDSALYLCASSLRTGGSISNEQFFGPGTRLTVL.

This CDR3 is CASSPGQGPSYEQYF. The CDR3 DNA reads as TGCGCCAGCAGCCCGGGACAGGGGCCCTCCTACGAGCAGTACTTC. The chain employs TRBV4-3 and TRBJ2-7; 10 bases map to TRBD1. CDR3 length: 15 amino acids. V lost 4 bases to trimming and J lost 0 bases; unmatched junction nucleotides: 3. Looked up from germline, CDR1 is LGHNA and CDR2 is YSLEER.

This clone occurred once. The chain couples TRBV10-3 to TRBJ1-1; D is undetermined. V gave up 3 bases and J gave up 5 bases, with 10 bases separating them. CDR3 length equals 13 residues. The germline V gene encodes CDR1 ENHRY and CDR2 SYGVKD. CDR3 protein: CAISDGFRTEAFF. CDR3 sequence (DNA): TGTGCCATCAGTGATGGATTTCGAACTGAAGCTTTCTTT.

The chain uses TRBV28 and TRBJ2-7, with a tentative D call TRBD1 (6 bases). The CDR3 contains 15 residues. V shed 4 bases and J shed 2 bases, with 15 bases lying between them. Per germline, CDR1 MDHEN and CDR2 SYDVKM. CDR3 loop: CASSSQQGPPYEQYF. For the CDR3, the DNA is TGTGCCAGCAGTTCGCAACAGGGTCCCCCCTACGAGCAGTACTTC.